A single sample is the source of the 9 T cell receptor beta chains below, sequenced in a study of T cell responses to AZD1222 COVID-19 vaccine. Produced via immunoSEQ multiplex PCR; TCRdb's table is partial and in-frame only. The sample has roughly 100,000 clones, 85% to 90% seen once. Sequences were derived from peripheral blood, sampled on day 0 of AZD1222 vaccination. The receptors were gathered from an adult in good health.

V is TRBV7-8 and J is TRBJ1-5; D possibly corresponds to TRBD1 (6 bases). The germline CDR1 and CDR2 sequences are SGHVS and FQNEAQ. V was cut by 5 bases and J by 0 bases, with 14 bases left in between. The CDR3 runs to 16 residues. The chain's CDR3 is CASSPWTALSNQPQHF. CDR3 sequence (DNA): TGTGCCAGCAGCCCCTGGACAGCCCTTAGCAATCAGCCCCAGCATTTT.

CDR3 DNA sequence: TGTGCCAGCGGATTCGCTATTAATTATTCACCCCTCCACTTT. Its translation is CASGFAINYSPLHF. The V call is TRBV28, the J call TRBJ1-6; the D is unclear. Trimming cost V 8 bases and J 8 bases, with 16 bases left between them. Per the germline V gene, CDR1 is MDHEN and CDR2 is SYDVKM. The CDR3 length is 14 residues.

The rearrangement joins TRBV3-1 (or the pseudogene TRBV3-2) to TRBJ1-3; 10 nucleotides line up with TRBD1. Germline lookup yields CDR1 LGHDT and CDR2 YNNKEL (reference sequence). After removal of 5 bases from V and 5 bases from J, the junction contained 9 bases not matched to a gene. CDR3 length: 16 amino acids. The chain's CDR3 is CASSAGQGSGRNTIYF. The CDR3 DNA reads TGTGCCAGCAGCGCGGGACAGGGGTCCGGAAGAAACACCATATATTTT.

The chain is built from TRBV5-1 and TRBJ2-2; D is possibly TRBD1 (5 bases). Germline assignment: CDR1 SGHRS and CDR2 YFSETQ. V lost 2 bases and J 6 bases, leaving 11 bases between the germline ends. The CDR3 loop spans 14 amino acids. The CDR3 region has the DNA TGCGCCAGCAGCTTTCAGGGTGAGGCCGGGGAGCTGTTTTTT. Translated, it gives CASSFQGEAGELFF. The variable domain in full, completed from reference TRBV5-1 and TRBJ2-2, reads KAGVTQTPRYLIKTRGQQVTLSCSPISGHRSVSWYQQTPGQGLQFLFEYFSETQRNKGNFPGRFSGRQFSNSRSEMNVSTLELGDSALYLCASSFQGEAGELFFGEGSRLTVL.

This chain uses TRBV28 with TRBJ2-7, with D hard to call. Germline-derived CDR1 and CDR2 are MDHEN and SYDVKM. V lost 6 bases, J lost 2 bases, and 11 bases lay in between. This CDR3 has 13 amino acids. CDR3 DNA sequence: TGTGCCAGCAGCCTAAATGCCCCCTACGAGCAGTACTTC. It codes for CASSLNAPYEQYF.

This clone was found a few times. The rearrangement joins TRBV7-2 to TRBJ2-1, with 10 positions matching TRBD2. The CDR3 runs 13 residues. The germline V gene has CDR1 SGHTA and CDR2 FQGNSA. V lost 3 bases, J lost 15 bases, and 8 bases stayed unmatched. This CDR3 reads CASSFSSGSRPFF. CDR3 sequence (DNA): TGTGCCAGCAGCTTTTCTAGCGGGAGCCGGCCGTTCTTC.

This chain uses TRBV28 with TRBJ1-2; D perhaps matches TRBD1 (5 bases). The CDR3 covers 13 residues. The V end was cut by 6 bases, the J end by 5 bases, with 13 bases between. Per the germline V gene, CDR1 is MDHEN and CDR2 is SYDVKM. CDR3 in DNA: TGTGCCAGCAGCGTGGGGCCGAGGTATGGCTACACCTTC. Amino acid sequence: CASSVGPRYGYTF.

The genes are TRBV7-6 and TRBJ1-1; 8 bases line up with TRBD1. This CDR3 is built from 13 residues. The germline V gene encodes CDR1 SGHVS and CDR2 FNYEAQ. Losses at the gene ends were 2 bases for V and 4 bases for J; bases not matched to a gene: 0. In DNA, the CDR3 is TGTGCCAGCAGCTTACAGGGGGCCACTGAAGCTTTCTTT. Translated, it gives CASSLQGATEAFF.

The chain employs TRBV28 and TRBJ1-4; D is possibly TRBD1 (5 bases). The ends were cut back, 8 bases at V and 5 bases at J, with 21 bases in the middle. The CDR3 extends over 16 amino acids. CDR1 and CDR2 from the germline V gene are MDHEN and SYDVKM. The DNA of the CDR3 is TGTGCCAGCCGAGTCGGATATAGGGGCAGGAATGAAAAACTGTTTTTT. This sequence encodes CASRVGYRGRNEKLFF.